These T cell receptor beta chains were read from a single sample in a study of cytomegalovirus exposure and HLA in healthy donors. Data came from immunoSEQ multiplex PCR; TCRdb stores just in-frame clones and leaves some out. The table includes around 220,000 clones, roughly 80% detected once. Sequencing used PBMCs. The source is a girl between 2 and 10 years old in good health and CMV-seronegative. The CDR3 runs from the conserved cysteine through the conserved F or W. D genes are given only for firm matches. Clone size is not always given. Where it is, it says once, few, many or a class for expanded clones.

v_gene	d_gene	abundance	j_gene	len	CDR3aa	CDR3nt
TRBV5-6	.	.	TRBJ1-4	14	CASSLAGADEKLFF	TGTGCCAGCAGCTTGGCTGGGGCAGATGAAAAACTGTTTTTT
TRBV18	.	.	TRBJ2-3	12	CASSPNTDTQYF	TGTGCCAGCTCACCTAACACAGATACGCAGTATTTT
TRBV4-1	.	.	TRBJ2-7	14	CASSQIGSGYEQYF	TGCGCCAGCAGCCAGATAGGGAGCGGTTACGAGCAGTACTTC
TRBV30	TRBD2	.	TRBJ2-5	13	CAWNQVRGETQYF	TGTGCCTGGAATCAGGTGCGGGGGGAGACCCAGTACTTC
TRBV15	.	.	TRBJ2-1	12	CATSPGMGEQFF	TGTGCCACCAGCCCAGGGATGGGAGAGCAGTTCTTC
TRBV6-5	.	.	TRBJ1-4	15	CASSYIGTSNEKLFF	TGTGCCAGCAGTTACATCGGGACTTCTAATGAAAAACTGTTTTTT
TRBV27	.	once	TRBJ1-1	14	CASSRWSGDTEAFF	TGTGCCAGCAGCCGGTGGTCGGGGGACACTGAAGCTTTCTTT
TRBV30	TRBD2	.	TRBJ2-7	12	CARRTSGGEQYF	TGTGCCCGCCGGACTAGCGGGGGCGAGCAGTACTTC
TRBV2	TRBD2	.	TRBJ2-7	13	CASSRLAQYEQYF	TGTGCCAGCAGCCGACTAGCGCAGTACGAGCAGTACTTC
TRBV7-3	TRBD2	.	TRBJ2-3	15	CASSSTGGAVDTQYF	TGTGCCAGCAGCAGCACGGGGGGGGCGGTAGATACGCAGTATTTT
TRBV5-1	.	once	TRBJ2-1	15	CASSLGGQVYNEQFF	TGCGCCAGCAGCTTGGGAGGGCAGGTCTACAATGAGCAGTTCTTC
TRBV10-2	TRBD2	.	TRBJ2-7	16	CASSELGTSGSYEQYF	TGCGCCAGCAGTGAGTTAGGTACTAGCGGGAGCTACGAGCAGTACTTC
TRBV25-1	TRBD1	.	TRBJ1-3	13	CASGQGAGNTIYF	TGTGCCAGCGGACAGGGGGCTGGAAACACCATATATTTT
TRBV5-1	.	.	TRBJ2-1	16	CASSLGLASSYNEQFF	TGCGCCAGCAGCTTGGGCCTAGCGAGCTCCTACAATGAGCAGTTCTTC
TRBV7-9	TRBD1	.	TRBJ1-4	13	CASRGQGREKLFF	TGTGCCAGCCGGGGACAGGGACGGGAAAAACTGTTTTTT
TRBV6-1	.	.	TRBJ1-2	15	CASSDPQVANYGYTF	TGTGCCAGCAGTGATCCTCAGGTAGCTAACTATGGCTACACCTTC
TRBV7-9	TRBD1	.	TRBJ1-6	15	CASRETGTGVSPLHF	TGTGCCAGCAGGGAAACCGGGACAGGGGTATCACCCCTCCACTTT
TRBV4-1	TRBD2	.	TRBJ2-1	16	CASSPRGGGAGNEQFF	TGCGCCAGCAGCCCGAGGGGCGGGGGGGCTGGTAATGAGCAGTTCTTC
TRBV29-1	.	once	TRBJ1-1	11	CSVRPLTEAFF	TGCAGCGTGCGCCCGCTGACTGAAGCTTTCTTT
TRBV14	.	.	TRBJ1-2	14	CASSPNTDSYGYTF	TGTGCCAGCAGCCCTAACACGGACAGCTATGGCTACACCTTC
TRBV7-6	TRBD1	.	TRBJ2-7	15	CASSAFSTGADEQYF	TGTGCCAGCAGCGCCTTCTCGACAGGGGCGGACGAGCAGTACTTC
TRBV5-1	TRBD1	.	TRBJ1-1	15	CASSLGPGTGVEAFF	TGCGCCAGCAGCTTGGGTCCCGGGACAGGGGTTGAAGCTTTCTTT
TRBV5-6	.	.	TRBJ1-1	15	CASSLAGGRNTEAFF	TGTGCCAGCAGCTTGGCCGGGGGGAGGAACACTGAAGCTTTCTTT
TRBV5-4	TRBD2	.	TRBJ2-1	15	CASSPRGLAGGEQFF	TGTGCCAGCAGCCCCCGTGGACTAGCGGGAGGAGAGCAGTTCTTC
TRBV6-5	.	.	TRBJ1-1	14	CASISAYGNTEAFF	TGTGCCAGCATCTCTGCGTACGGGAACACTGAAGCTTTCTTT
TRBV7-9	.	.	TRBJ2-7	11	CASSFQYEQYF	TGTGCCAGCAGCTTTCAATACGAGCAGTACTTC
TRBV2	TRBD2	few	TRBJ2-3	14	CASWLTSGTDTQYF	TGTGCCAGCTGGCTGACTAGCGGCACAGATACGCAGTATTTT
TRBV10-1	.	.	TRBJ1-1	15	CASSPGGVSNTEAFF	TGCGCCAGCAGCCCAGGAGGGGTTTCGAACACTGAAGCTTTCTTT
TRBV18	.	.	TRBJ2-7	15	CASSPREVVTSEQYF	TGTGCCAGCTCACCACGGGAGGTAGTAACTAGCGAGCAGTACTTC
TRBV18	.	few	TRBJ2-2	13	CASSLDITGELFF	TGTGCCAGCTCGCTAGATATCACCGGGGAGCTGTTTTTT
TRBV9	.	.	TRBJ2-2	14	CASSASENTGELFF	TGTGCCAGCAGCGCGAGTGAAAACACCGGGGAGCTGTTTTTT
TRBV6-1	TRBD2	.	TRBJ2-7	15	CASSSQSSGSYEQYF	TGTGCCAGCAGTTCACAGTCTAGCGGATCCTACGAGCAGTACTTC
TRBV4-1	.	once	TRBJ1-6	14	CASSQVTGDSPLHF	TGCGCCAGCAGCCAAGTAACGGGGGACTCACCCCTCCACTTT
TRBV5-1	TRBD1	.	TRBJ2-7	15	CASSWTGDQLHEQYF	TGCGCCAGCAGCTGGACAGGGGACCAACTCCATGAGCAGTACTTC
TRBV11-2	.	.	TRBJ1-3	15	CASSLEAAGEYTIYF	TGTGCCAGCAGCTTAGAGGCGGCAGGGGAGTACACCATATATTTT
TRBV5-6	.	.	TRBJ1-6	14	CASSSRQNNSPLHF	TGTGCCAGCAGCTCGCGACAGAATAATTCACCCCTCCACTTT
TRBV5-1	TRBD1	once	TRBJ2-3	16	CASSPRYQGETDTQYF	TGCGCCAGCAGCCCTCGATACCAGGGGGAAACGGATACGCAGTATTTT
TRBV2	.	.	TRBJ2-1	15	CASTPLGLSADEQFF	TGTGCCAGCACCCCCCTGGGGCTGTCTGCCGATGAGCAGTTCTTC
TRBV19	.	.	TRBJ1-2	11	CASSQGHGYTF	TGTGCCAGTAGTCAGGGACACGGCTACACCTTC
TRBV5-6	.	.	TRBJ2-7	12	CASSLFGYEQYF	TGTGCCAGCAGCTTATTTGGTTACGAGCAGTACTTC
TRBV5-6	TRBD1	.	TRBJ1-5	18	CASSLGQGARYSNQPQHF	TGTGCCAGCAGCTTGGGTCAGGGGGCTAGATATAGCAATCAGCCCCAGCATTTT
TRBV13	.	.	TRBJ1-6	15	CASSSGRTDNSPLHF	TGTGCCAGCAGCTCCGGTCGGACAGATAATTCACCCCTCCACTTT
TRBV29-1	.	once	TRBJ2-7	13	CSVIWGGSYEQYF	TGCAGCGTTATATGGGGCGGTTCCTACGAGCAGTACTTC
TRBV9	.	.	TRBJ2-7	15	CASSVDLSDFYEQYF	TGTGCCAGCAGCGTAGACCTTAGCGACTTTTACGAGCAGTACTTC
TRBV5-1	.	few	TRBJ2-2	14	CASSEQGNTGELFF	TGCGCCAGCAGCGAACAGGGGAACACCGGGGAGCTGTTTTTT
TRBV4-1	TRBD2	.	TRBJ2-3	16	CASSQAAGLSTDTQYF	TGCGCCAGCAGCCAAGCAGCGGGGCTTAGCACAGATACGCAGTATTTT
TRBV2	TRBD1	few	TRBJ2-5	15	CASSPGQTSQETQYF	TGTGCCAGCAGTCCGGGACAGACTTCACAAGAGACCCAGTACTTC
TRBV19	.	.	TRBJ1-4	13	CASSTWPNEKLFF	TGTGCCAGTAGTACTTGGCCTAATGAAAAACTGTTTTTT
TRBV6-6	TRBD1	.	TRBJ1-4	16	CASSSPDRGGNEKLFF	TGTGCCAGCAGTTCTCCGGACAGGGGGGGTAATGAAAAACTGTTTTTT
TRBV4-1	TRBD2	few	TRBJ2-3	17	CASSQEQVSGSTDTQYF	TGCGCCAGCAGCCAAGAACAGGTTAGCGGGAGTACAGATACGCAGTATTTT
TRBV15	.	.	TRBJ1-1	15	CATSSSPAITTEAFF	TGTGCCACCAGCAGTAGCCCCGCAATAACCACTGAAGCTTTCTTT